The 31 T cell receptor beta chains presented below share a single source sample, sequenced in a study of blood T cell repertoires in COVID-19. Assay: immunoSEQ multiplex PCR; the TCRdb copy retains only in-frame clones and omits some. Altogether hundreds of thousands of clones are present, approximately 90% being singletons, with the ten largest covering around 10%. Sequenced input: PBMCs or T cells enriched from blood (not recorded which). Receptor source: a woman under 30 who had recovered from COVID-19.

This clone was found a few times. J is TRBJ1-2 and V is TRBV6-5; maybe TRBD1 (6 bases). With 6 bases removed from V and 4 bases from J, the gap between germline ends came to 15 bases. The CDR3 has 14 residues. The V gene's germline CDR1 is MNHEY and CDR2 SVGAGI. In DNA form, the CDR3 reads TGTGCCAGCAGCCCCCAAGGGGGAGCCTATGGCTACACCTTC. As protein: CASSPQGGAYGYTF.

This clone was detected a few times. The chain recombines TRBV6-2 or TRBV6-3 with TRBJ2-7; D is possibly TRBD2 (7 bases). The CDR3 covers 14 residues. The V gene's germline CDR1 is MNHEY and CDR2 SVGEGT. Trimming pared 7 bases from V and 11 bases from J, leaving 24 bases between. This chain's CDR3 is CASTPPGGPGPKYF. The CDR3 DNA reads TGTGCCAGCACCCCCCCCGGGGGGCCGGGGCCCAAGTACTTC.

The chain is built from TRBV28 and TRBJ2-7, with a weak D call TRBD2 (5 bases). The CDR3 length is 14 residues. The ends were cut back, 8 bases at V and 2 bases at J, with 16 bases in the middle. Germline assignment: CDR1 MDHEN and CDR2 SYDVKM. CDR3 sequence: CASSIGRVTYEQYF. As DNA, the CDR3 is TGTGCCAGCTCTATCGGGCGGGTAACCTACGAGCAGTACTTC.

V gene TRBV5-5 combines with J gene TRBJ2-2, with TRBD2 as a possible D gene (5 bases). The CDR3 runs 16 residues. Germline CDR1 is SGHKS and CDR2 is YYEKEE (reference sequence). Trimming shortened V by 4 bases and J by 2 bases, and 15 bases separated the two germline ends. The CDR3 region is CASSPRPDSNTGELFF. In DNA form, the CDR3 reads TGTGCCAGCAGCCCCCGCCCGGACTCCAACACCGGGGAGCTGTTTTTT.

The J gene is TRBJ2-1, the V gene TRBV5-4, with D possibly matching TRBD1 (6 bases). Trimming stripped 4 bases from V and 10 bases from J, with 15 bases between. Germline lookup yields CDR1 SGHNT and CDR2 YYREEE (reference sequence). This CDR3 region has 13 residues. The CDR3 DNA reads TGTGCCAGCAGCCCTATACAGGGTGAGGAGCAGTTCTTC. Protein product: CASSPIQGEEQFF.

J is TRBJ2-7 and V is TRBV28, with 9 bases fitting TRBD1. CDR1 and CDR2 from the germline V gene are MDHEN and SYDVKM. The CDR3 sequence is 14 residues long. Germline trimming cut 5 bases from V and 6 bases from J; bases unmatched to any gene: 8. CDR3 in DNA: TGTGCCAGCAGTGTCGCCGGGACAGGGAGCGAGCAGTACTTC. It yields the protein CASSVAGTGSEQYF.

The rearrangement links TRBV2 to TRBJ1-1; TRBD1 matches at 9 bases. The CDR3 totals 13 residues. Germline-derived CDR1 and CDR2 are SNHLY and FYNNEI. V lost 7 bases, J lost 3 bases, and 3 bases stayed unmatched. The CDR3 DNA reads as TGTGCCAGCACCGGACAGGGGTACACTGAAGCTTTCTTT. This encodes CASTGQGYTEAFF.

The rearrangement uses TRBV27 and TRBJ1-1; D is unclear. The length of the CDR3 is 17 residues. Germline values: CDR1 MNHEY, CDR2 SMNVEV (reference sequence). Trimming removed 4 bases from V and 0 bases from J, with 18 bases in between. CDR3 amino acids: CASSSGFFGIVNTEAFF. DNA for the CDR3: TGTGCCAGCAGTTCGGGATTCTTCGGTATTGTGAACACTGAAGCTTTCTTT.

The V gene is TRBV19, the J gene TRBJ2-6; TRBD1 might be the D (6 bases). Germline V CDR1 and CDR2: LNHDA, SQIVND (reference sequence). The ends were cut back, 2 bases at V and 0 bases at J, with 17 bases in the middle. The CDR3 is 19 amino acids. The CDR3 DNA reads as TGTGCCAGTAGTATATCCGGGACACCTACCACCTCTGGGGCCAACGTCCTGACTTTC. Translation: CASSISGTPTTSGANVLTF. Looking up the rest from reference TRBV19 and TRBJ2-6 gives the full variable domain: DGGITQSPKYLFRKEGQNVTLSCEQNLNHDAMYWYRQDPGQGLRLIYYSQIVNDFQKGDIAEGYSVSREKKESFPLTVTSAQKNPTAFYLCASSISGTPTTSGANVLTFGAGSRLTVL.

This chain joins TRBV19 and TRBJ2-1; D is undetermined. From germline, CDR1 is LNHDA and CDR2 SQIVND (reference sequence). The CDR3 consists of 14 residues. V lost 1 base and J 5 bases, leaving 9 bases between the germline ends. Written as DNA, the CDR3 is TGTGCCAGTAGTATAGCCAACAAGAACAATGAGCAGTTCTTC. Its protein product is CASSIANKNNEQFF.

The CDR3 bases are TGCAGCGTTGATGCCGACCGGGGACAGGGGGATCAAGAGACCCAGTACTTC. It specifies CSVDADRGQGDQETQYF. The chain recombines TRBV29-1 with TRBJ2-5; 11 nucleotides agree with TRBD1. V dropped 3 bases and J dropped 2; count of bases not matched to a gene: 11. Germline V gene data show CDR1 as SQVTM and CDR2 as ANQGSEA. The CDR3 consists of 17 residues. The full variable domain, rest sourced from reference TRBV29-1 and TRBJ2-5, is SAVISQKPSRDICQRGTSLTIQCQVDSQVTMMFWYRQQPGQSLTLIATANQGSEATYESGFVIDKFPISRPNLTFSTLTVSNMSPEDSSIYLCSVDADRGQGDQETQYFGPGTRLLVL.

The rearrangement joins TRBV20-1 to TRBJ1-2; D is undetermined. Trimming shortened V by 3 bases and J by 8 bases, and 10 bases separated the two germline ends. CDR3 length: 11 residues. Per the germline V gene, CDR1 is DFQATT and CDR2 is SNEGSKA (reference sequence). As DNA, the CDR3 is TGCAGTGCTAGGTGGGGAGGCGGCTACACCTTC. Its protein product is CSARWGGGYTF.

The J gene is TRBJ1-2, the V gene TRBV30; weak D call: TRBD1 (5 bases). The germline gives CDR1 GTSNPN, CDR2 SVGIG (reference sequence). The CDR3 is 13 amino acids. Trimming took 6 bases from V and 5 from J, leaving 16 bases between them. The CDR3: CACEPWGGYGYTF. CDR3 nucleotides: TGTGCCTGCGAACCCTGGGGGGGGTATGGCTACACCTTC.

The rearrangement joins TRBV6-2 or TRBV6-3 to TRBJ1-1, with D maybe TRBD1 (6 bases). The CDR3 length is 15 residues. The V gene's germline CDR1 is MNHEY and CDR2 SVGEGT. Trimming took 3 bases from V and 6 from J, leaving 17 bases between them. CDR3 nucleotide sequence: TGTGCCAGCAGTTATTTCAGGGGAATTATGGCTGAAGCTTTCTTT. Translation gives CASSYFRGIMAEAFF.

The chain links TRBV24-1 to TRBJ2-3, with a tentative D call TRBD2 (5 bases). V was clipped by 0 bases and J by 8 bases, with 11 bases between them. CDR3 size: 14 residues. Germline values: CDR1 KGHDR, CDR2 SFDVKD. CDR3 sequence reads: CATSDLSPGTTQYF. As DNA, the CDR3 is TGTGCCACCAGTGATTTGTCACCGGGAACTACGCAGTATTTT.

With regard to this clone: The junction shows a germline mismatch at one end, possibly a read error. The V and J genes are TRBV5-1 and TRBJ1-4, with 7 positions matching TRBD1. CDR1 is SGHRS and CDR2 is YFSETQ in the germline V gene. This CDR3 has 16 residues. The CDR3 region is CATKTLPGQSNEKLVF. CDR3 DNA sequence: TGCGCCACAAAAACCCTCCCGGGACAGTCTAATGAAAAACTGGTTTTT.

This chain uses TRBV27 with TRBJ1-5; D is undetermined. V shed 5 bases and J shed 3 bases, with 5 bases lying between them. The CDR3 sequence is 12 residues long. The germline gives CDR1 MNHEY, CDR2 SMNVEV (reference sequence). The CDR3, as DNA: TGTGCCAGCAGTCCCAACAATCAGCCCCAGCATTTT. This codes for CASSPNNQPQHF.

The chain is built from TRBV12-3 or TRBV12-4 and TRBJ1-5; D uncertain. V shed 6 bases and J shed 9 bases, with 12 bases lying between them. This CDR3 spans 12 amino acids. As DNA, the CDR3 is TGTGCCAGCAGCCAGGTCATAGGGCCCCAGCATTTT. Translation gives CASSQVIGPQHF.

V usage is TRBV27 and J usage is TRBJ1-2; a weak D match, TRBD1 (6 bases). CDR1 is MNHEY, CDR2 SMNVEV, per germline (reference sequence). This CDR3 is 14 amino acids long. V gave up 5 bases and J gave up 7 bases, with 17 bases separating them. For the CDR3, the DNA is TGTGCCAGCAGTGAATCGACCTTGACAGGTGGCTACACCTTC. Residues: CASSESTLTGGYTF.

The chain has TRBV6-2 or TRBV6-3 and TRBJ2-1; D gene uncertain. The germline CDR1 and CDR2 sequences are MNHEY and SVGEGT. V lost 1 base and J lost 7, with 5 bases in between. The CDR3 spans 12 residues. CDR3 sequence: CASSYFRNEQFF. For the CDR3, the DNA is TGTGCCAGCAGTTACTTCCGTAATGAGCAGTTCTTC.

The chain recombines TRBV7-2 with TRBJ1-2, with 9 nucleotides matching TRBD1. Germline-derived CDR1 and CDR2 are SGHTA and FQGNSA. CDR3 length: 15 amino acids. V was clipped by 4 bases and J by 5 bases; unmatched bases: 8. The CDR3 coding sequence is TGTGCCAGCAGCTCCCCCGGGACAGGGTTATATGGCTACACCTTC. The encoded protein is CASSSPGTGLYGYTF.

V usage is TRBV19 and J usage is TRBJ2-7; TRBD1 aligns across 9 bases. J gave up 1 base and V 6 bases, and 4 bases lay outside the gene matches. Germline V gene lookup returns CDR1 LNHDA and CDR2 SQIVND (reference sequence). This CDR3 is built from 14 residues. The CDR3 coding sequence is TGTGCCAGTAGCCGACAGGGGGTATCCTACGAGCAGTACTTC. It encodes CASSRQGVSYEQYF.

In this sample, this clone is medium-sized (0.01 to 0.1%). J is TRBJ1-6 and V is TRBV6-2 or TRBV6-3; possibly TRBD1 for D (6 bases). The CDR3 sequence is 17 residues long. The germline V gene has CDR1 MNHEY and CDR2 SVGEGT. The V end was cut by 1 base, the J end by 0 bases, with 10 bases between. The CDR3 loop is CASSYFGQSSYNSPLHF. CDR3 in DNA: TGTGCCAGCAGTTACTTCGGACAGAGCTCCTATAATTCACCCCTCCACTTT.

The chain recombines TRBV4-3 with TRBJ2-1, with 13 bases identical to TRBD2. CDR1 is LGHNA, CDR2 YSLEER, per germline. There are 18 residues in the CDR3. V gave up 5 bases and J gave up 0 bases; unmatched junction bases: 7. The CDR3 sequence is CASSSTSGRWGSYNEQFF. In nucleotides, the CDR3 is TGCGCCAGCAGCTCGACTAGCGGGAGGTGGGGCTCCTACAATGAGCAGTTCTTC.

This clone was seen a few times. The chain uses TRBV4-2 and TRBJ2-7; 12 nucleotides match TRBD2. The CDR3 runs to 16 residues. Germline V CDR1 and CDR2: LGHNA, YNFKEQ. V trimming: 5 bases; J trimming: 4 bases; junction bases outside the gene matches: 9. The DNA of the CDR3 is TGTGCCAGCAGCTCTAGCGGGGGGGCTGGTTTATACGAGCAGTACTTC. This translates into CASSSSGGAGLYEQYF.

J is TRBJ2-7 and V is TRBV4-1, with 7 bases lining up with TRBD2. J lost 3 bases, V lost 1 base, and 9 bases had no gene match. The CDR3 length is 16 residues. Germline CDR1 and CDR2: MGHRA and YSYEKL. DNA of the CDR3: TGCGCCAGCAGCCAAGCGGTTCTAGCGGACTACTACGAGCAGTACTTC. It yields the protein CASSQAVLADYYEQYF.

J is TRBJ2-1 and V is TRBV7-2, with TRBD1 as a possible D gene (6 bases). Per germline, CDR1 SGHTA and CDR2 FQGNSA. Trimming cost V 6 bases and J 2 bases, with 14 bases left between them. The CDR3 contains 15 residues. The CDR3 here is CASSLAQGTYNEQFF. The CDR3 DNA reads TGTGCCAGCAGTTTGGCCCAGGGGACCTACAATGAGCAGTTCTTC. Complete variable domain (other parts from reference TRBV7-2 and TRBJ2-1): GAGVSQSPSNKVTEKGKDVELRCDPISGHTALYWYRQSLGQGLEFLIYFQGNSAPDKSGLPSDRFSAERTGGSVSTLTIQRTQQEDSAVYLCASSLAQGTYNEQFFGPGTRLTVL.

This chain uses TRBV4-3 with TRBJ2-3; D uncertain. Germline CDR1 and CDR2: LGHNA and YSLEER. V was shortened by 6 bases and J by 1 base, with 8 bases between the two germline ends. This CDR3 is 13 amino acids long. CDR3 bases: TGCGCCAGCAGAACGGTGGGCACAGATACGCAGTATTTT. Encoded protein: CASRTVGTDTQYF.

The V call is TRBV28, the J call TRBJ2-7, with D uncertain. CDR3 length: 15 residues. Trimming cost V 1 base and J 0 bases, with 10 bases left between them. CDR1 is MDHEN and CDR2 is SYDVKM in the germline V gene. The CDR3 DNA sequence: TGTGCCAGCAGTTTATCGCGGTTCCACTCCTACGAGCAGTACTTC. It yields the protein CASSLSRFHSYEQYF.

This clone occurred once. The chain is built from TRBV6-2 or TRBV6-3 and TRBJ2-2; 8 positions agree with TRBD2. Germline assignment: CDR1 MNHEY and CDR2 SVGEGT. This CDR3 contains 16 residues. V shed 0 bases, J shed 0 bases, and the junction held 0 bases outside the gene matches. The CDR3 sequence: CASSYSSGTNTGELFF. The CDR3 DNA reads TGTGCCAGCAGTTACTCTAGCGGGACGAACACCGGGGAGCTGTTTTTT.

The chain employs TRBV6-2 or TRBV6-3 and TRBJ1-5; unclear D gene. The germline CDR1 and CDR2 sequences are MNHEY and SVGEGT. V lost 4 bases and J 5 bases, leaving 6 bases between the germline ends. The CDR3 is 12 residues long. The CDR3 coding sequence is TGTGCCAGCAGTTCCCGAGATCAGCCCCAGCATTTT. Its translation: CASSSRDQPQHF.